This note documents a single T cell receptor beta chain sequence. Its antigen is not known. The data are from a study of T cell repertoires in cytomegalovirus infection. Across the study: Evidence of both CMV infection and a matching HLA type came from public TCR beta signatures. Whole-study findings and limits: CMV-specific TCR beta clonotypes restricted by HLA-C were the ones dominating the ex vivo response. There were carriers of CMV plus the relevant HLA, and cumulative public TCR beta family frequency identified them.

With 3 bases clipped from V and 8 bases from J, the junction kept 10 bases outside the gene matches. The CDR3 is 16 residues long. Germline V gene data show CDR1 as KGHDR and CDR2 as SFDVKD. One entry per CDR3 protein results from TCRdb running MiXCR on the reads. The sample shows over 150,000 distinct CDR3 sequences, roughly 15% of them seen only once. The chain combines TRBV24-1 with TRBJ2-1; 9 bases line up with TRBD2. Specimen: CD8+ T cells from PBMCs. The clonotype was recovered from a human donor in good health (CMV status not recorded). Some clones in this sample may be carry-over from other donors' samples. The CDR3 DNA sequence: TGTGCCACCAGTGATACGCGGGGGGGCAGGGTGGATGAGCAGTTCTTC. As protein: CATSDTRGGRVDEQFF.